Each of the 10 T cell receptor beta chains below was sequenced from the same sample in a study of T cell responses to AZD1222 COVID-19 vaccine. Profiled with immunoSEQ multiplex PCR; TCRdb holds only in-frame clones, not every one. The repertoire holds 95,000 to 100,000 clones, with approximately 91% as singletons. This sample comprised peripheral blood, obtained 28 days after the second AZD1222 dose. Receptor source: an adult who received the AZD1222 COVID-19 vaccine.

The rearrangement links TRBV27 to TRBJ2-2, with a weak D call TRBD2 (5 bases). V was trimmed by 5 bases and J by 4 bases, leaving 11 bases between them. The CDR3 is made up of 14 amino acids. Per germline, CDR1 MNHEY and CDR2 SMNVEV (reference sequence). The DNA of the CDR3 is TGTGCCAGCAGTACTGGCGGAGGCACCGGGGAGCTGTTTTTT. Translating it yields CASSTGGGTGELFF.

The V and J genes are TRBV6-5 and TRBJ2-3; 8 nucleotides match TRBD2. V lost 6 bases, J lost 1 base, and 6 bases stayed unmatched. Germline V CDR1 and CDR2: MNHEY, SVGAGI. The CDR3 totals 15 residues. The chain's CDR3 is CASRGSGSGTDTQYF. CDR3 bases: TGTGCCAGCAGGGGGAGCGGGAGCGGCACAGATACGCAGTATTTT.

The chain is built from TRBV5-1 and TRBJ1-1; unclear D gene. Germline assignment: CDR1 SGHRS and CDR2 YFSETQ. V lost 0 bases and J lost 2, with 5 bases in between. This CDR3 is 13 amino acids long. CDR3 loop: CASSLDSNTEAFF. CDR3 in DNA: TGCGCCAGCAGCTTGGACAGTAACACTGAAGCTTTCTTT.

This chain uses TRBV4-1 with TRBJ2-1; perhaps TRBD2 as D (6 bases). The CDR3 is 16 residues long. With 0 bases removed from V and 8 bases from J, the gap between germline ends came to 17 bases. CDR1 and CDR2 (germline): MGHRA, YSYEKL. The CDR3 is CASSQDFTGTSDEQFF. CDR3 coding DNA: TGCGCCAGCAGCCAAGATTTTACTGGGACTTCCGATGAGCAGTTCTTC.

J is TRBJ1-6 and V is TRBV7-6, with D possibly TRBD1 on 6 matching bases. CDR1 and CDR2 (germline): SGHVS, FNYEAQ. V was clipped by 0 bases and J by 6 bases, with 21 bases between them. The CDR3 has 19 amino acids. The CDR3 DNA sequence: TGTGCCAGCAGCTTAGCTCACACTTCCGGGGGCAGGGTTAATTCACCCCTCCACTTT. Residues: CASSLAHTSGGRVNSPLHF.

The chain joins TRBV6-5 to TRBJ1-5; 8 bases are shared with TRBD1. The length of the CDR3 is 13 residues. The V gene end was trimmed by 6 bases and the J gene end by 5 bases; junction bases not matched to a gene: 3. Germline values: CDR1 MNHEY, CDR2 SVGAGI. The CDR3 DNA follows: TGTGCCAGCAGCGTACAGGGGGATCAGCCCCAGCATTTT. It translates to CASSVQGDQPQHF.

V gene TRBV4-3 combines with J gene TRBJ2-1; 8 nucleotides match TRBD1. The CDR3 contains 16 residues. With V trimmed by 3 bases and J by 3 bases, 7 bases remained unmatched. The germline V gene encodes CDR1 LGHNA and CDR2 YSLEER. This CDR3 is CASSQGTGGRYNEQFF. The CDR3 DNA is TGCGCCAGCAGCCAGGGCACAGGGGGTCGCTACAATGAGCAGTTCTTC.

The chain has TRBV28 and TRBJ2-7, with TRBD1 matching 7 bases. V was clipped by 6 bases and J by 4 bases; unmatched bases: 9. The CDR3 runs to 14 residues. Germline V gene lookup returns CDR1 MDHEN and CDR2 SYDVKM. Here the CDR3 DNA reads TGTGCCAGCAGGTCTCCGGGACAGCTTTACGAGCAGTACTTC. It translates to CASRSPGQLYEQYF.

The CDR3 coding sequence is TGTGCCAGCAGCTTGTTCGGGACAGGGGTCACCGGGGAGCTGTTTTTT. It is translated as CASSLFGTGVTGELFF. The rearrangement uses TRBV5-4 and TRBJ2-2, with TRBD1 matching over 10 bases. J lost 4 bases, V lost 1 base, and 4 bases had no gene match. The CDR3 is made up of 16 amino acids. Germline V CDR1 and CDR2: SGHNT, YYREEE (reference sequence).

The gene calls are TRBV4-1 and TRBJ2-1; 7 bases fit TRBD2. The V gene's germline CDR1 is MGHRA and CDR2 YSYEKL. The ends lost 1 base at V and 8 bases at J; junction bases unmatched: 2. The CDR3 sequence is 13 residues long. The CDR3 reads CASSQGTSHEQFF. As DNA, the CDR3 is TGCGCCAGCAGCCAAGGGACTAGTCATGAGCAGTTCTTC.